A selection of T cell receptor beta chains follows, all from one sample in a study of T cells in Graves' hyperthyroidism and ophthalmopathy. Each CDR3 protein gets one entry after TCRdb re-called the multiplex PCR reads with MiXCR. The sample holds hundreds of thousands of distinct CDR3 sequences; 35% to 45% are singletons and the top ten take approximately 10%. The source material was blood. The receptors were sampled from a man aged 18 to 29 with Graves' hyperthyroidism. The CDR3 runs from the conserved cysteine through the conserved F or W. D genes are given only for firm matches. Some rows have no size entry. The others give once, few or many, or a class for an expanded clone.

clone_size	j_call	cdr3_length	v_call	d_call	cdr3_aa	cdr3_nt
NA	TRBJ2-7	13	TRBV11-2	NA	CASSFPGYYEQYF	TGTGCCAGCAGCTTCCCCGGATACTACGAGCAGTACTTC
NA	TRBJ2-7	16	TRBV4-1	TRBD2	CANPRPWAGGSYEQYF	TGCGCCAACCCAAGGCCGTGGGCGGGAGGATCCTACGAGCAGTACTTC
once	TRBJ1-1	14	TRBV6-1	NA	CASSESRLDTEAFF	TGTGCCAGCAGTGAGTCACGGTTGGACACTGAAGCTTTCTTT
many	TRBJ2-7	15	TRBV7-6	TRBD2	CASSLSFGGSSEQYF	TGTGCCAGCAGCTTAAGCTTCGGCGGGAGTAGCGAGCAGTACTTC
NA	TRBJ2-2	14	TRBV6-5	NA	CASSYKAETGELFF	TGTGCCAGCAGTTACAAGGCAGAAACCGGGGAGCTGTTTTTT
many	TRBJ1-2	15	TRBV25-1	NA	CASSVSAAPNYGYTF	TGTGCCAGCAGTGTGTCGGCGGCTCCGAACTATGGCTACACCTTC
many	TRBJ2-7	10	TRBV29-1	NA	CSGGSYEQYF	TGCAGTGGGGGTTCCTACGAGCAGTACTTC
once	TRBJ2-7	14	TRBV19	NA	CASATGRGSYEQYF	TGTGCCAGTGCAACAGGGAGGGGGAGCTACGAGCAGTACTTC
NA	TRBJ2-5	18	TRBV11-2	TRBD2	CASSLFLGGSQGQKTQYF	TGTGCCAGCAGCCTTTTCTTGGGAGGGTCCCAAGGGCAAAAGACCCAGTACTTC
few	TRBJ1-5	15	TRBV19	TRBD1	CASSTRGQGNQPQHF	TGTGCCAGTAGCACGCGCGGACAGGGCAATCAGCCCCAGCATTTT
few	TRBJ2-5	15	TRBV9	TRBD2	CASSQVGGGKETQYF	TGTGCCAGCAGCCAAGTCGGCGGGGGGAAAGAGACCCAGTACTTC
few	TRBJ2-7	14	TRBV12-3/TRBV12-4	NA	CASSLSGSLNEQYF	TGTGCCAGCAGTTTATCGGGCAGCCTGAACGAGCAGTACTTC
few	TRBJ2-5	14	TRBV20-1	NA	CSARDSGVGETQYF	TGCAGTGCTAGAGATTCGGGGGTAGGGGAGACCCAGTACTTC
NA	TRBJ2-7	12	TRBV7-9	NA	CASSLEGQEQYF	TGTGCCAGCAGCTTAGAGGGGCAAGAGCAGTACTTC
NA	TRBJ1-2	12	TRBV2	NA	CASGQLGYGYTF	TGTGCCAGCGGCCAATTAGGGTATGGCTACACCTTC
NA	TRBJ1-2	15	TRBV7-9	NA	CASSHDGGGGYGYTF	TGTGCCAGCAGCCACGACGGGGGGGGCGGCTATGGCTACACCTTC
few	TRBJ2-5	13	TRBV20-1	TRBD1	CSAHRDRGETQYF	TGCAGTGCTCACCGGGACAGGGGAGAGACCCAGTACTTC
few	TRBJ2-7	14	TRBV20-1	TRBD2	CSAGQGGSFYEQYF	TGCAGTGCTGGCCAGGGAGGGAGTTTCTACGAGCAGTACTTC
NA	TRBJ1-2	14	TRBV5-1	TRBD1	CASRTGTGGYGYTF	TGCGCCAGTCGAACCGGGACAGGGGGCTATGGCTACACCTTC
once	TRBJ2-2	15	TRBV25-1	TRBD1	CASSLDRVGAGELFF	TGTGCCAGCTCTCTCGACAGGGTGGGCGCCGGGGAGCTGTTTTTT
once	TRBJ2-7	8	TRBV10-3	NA	CAISGQYF	TGTGCCATCAGTGGGCAGTACTTC
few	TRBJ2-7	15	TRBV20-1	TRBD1	CSARGITGGAHEQYF	TGCAGTGCTAGAGGGATTACAGGGGGCGCGCACGAGCAGTACTTC
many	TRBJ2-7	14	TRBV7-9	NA	CASSRVPGFYEQYF	TGTGCCAGCAGCCGCGTTCCAGGGTTCTACGAGCAGTACTTC
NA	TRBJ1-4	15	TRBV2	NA	CASSLSGPINEKLFF	TGTGCCAGCAGCTTATCGGGACCGATAAATGAAAAACTGTTTTTT
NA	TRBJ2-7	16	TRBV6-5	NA	CASSYSRQGSTDEQYF	TGTGCCAGCAGTTACTCTAGGCAGGGGAGCACCGACGAGCAGTACTTC
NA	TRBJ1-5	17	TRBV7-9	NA	CASSPGDGVNSNQPQHF	TGTGCCAGCAGCCCGGGGGATGGTGTAAATAGCAATCAGCCCCAGCATTTT
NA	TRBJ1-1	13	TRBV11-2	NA	CASTEDWGTEAFF	TGTGCCAGCACCGAAGACTGGGGAACTGAAGCTTTCTTT
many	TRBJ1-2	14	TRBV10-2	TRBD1	CASSGGTVPYGYTF	TGCGCCAGCAGTGGGGGGACAGTACCCTATGGCTACACCTTC
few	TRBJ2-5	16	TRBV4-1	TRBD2	CASSYQRGVTQETQYF	TGCGCCAGCAGCTACCAGCGGGGGGTAACCCAAGAGACCCAGTACTTC
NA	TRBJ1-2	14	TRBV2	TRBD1	CAAKTGVPLDGYTF	TGTGCAGCCAAAACAGGGGTTCCGCTGGATGGCTACACCTTC
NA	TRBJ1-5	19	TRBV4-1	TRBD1	CASSQVSGTGAYSNQPQHF	TGCGCCAGCAGCCAAGTCTCCGGGACAGGGGCCTATAGCAATCAGCCCCAGCATTTT
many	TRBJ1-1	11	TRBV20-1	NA	CSASYNTEAFF	TGCAGTGCTAGCTACAACACTGAAGCTTTCTTT
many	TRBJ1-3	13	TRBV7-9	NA	CALPGGNGNTIYF	TGTGCCCTACCGGGTGGGAATGGAAACACCATATATTTT
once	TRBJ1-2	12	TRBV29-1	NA	CSPLTQGYGYTF	TGCAGCCCCCTCACACAGGGCTATGGCTACACCTTC